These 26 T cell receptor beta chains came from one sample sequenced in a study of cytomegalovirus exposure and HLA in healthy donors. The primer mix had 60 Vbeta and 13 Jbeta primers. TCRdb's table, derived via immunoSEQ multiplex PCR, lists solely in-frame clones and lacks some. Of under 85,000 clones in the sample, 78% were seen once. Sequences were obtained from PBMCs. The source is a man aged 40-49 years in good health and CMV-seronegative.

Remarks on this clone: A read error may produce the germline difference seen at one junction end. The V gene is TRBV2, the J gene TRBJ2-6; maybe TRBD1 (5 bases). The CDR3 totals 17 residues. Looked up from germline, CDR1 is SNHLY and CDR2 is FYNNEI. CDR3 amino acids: CASSEPGLSSGANGLTF. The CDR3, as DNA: TGTGCCAGCAGTGAACCAGGCCTGAGCTCTGGGGCCAACGGCCTGACTTTC.

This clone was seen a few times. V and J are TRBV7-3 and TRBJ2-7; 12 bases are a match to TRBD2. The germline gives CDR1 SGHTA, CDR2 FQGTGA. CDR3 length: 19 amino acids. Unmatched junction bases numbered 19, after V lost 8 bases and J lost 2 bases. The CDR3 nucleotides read TGTGCCAGCCTACCCGAGAGTCTAGCGGGAGGGCCATTTCCCTACGAGCAGTACTTC. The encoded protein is CASLPESLAGGPFPYEQYF.

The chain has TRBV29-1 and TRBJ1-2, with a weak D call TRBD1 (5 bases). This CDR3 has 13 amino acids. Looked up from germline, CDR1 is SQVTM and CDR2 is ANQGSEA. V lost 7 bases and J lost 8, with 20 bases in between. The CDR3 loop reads CSALDSPLTGYTF. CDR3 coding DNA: TGCAGCGCCCTCGACAGTCCCCTCACGGGCTACACCTTC.

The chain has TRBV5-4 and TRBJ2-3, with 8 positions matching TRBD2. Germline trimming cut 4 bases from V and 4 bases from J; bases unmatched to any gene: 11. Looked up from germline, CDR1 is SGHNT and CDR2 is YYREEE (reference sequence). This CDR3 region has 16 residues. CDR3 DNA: TGTGCCAGCAGCCCTGGGACTAGTGGGGGGGCAGATACGCAGTATTTT. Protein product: CASSPGTSGGADTQYF.

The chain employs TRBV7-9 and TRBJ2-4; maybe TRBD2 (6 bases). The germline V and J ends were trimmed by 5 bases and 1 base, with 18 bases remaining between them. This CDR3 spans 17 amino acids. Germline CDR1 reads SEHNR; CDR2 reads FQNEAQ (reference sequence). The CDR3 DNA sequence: TGTGCCAGCAGCCCCTCATCGGGGGTGGAGGCCAAAAACATTCAGTACTTC. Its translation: CASSPSSGVEAKNIQYF.

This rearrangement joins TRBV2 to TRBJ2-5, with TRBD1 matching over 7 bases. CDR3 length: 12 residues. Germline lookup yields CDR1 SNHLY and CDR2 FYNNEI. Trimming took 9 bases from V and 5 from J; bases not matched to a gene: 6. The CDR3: CASVTGAETQYF. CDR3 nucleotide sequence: TGTGCCAGTGTTACAGGGGCCGAGACCCAGTACTTC.

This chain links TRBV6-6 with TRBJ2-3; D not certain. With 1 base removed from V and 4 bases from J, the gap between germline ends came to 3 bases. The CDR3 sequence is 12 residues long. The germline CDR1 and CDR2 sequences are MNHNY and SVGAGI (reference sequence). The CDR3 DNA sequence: TGTGCCAGCAGTTACTTAGCAGATACGCAGTATTTT. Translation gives CASSYLADTQYF.

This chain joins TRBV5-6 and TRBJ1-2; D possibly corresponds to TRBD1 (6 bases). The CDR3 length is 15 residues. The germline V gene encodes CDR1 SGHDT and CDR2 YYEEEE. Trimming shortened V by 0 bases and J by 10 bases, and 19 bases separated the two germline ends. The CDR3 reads CASSLEQGLLVDYTF. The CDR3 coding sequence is TGTGCCAGCAGCTTGGAGCAGGGGCTCCTAGTAGACTACACCTTC.

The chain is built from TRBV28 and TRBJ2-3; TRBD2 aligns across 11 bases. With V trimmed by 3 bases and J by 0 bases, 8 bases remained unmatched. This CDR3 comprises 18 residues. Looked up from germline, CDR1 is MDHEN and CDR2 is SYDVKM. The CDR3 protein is CASSFDLTSGISTDTQYF. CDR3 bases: TGTGCCAGCAGTTTTGACCTGACTAGCGGGATTAGCACAGATACGCAGTATTTT. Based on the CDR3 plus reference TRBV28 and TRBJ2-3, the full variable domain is DVKVTQSSRYLVKRTGEKVFLECVQDMDHENMFWYRQDPGLGLRLIYFSYDVKMKEKGDIPEGYSVSREKKERFSLILESASTNQTSMYLCASSFDLTSGISTDTQYFGPGTRLTVL.

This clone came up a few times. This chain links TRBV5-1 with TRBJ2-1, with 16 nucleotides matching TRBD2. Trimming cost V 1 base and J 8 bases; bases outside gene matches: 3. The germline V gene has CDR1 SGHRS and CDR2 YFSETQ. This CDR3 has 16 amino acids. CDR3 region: CASSLWGTSGRDEQFF. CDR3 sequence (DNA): TGCGCCAGCAGCTTGTGGGGGACTAGCGGGAGGGATGAGCAGTTCTTC.

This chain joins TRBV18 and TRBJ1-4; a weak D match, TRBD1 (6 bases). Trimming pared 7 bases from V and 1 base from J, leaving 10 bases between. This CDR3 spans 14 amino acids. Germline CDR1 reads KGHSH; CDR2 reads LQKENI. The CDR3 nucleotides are TGTGCCAGCTACCGAGGGGGAACTAATGAAAAACTGTTTTTT. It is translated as CASYRGGTNEKLFF.

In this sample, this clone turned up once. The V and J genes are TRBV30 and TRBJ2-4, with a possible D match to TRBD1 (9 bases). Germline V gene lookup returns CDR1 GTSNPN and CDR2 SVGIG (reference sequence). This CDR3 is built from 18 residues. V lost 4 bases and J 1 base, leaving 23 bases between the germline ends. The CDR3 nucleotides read TGTGCCTGGATAGCGGGACAGGGTTCCAAATACGCCAAAAACATTCAGTACTTC. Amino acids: CAWIAGQGSKYAKNIQYF.

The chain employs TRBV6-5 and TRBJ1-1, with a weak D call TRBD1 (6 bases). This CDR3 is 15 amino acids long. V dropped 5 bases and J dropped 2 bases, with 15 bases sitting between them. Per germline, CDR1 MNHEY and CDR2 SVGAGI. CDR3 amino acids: CASSTGGASNTEAFF. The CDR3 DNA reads TGTGCCAGCAGTACCGGGGGGGCAAGTAACACTGAAGCTTTCTTT.

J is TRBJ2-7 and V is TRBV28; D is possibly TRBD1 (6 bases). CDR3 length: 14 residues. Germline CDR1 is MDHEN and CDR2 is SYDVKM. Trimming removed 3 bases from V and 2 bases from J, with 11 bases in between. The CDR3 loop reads CASSLAQGTYEQYF. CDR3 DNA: TGTGCCAGCAGTTTGGCCCAGGGGACCTACGAGCAGTACTTC. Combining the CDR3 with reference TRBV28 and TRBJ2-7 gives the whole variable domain DVKVTQSSRYLVKRTGEKVFLECVQDMDHENMFWYRQDPGLGLRLIYFSYDVKMKEKGDIPEGYSVSREKKERFSLILESASTNQTSMYLCASSLAQGTYEQYFGPGTRLTVT.

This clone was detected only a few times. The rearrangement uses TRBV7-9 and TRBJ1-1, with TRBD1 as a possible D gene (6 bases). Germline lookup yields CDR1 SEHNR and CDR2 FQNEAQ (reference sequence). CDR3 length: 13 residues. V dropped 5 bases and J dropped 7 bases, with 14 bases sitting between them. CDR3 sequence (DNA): TGTGCCAGCAGCCCCGGGACATATAGTGAAGCTTTCTTT. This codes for CASSPGTYSEAFF.

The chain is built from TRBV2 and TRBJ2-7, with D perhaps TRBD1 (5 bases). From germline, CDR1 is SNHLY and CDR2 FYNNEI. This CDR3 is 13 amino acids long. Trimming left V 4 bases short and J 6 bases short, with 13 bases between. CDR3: CASSGPGIGEQYF. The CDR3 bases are TGTGCCAGCAGTGGCCCAGGGATAGGCGAGCAGTACTTC. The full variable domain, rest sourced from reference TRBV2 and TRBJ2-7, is EPEVTQTPSHQVTQMGQEVILRCVPISNHLYFYWYRQILGQKVEFLVSFYNNEISEKSEIFDDQFSVERPDGSNFTLKIRSTKLEDSAMYFCASSGPGIGEQYFGPGTRLTVT.

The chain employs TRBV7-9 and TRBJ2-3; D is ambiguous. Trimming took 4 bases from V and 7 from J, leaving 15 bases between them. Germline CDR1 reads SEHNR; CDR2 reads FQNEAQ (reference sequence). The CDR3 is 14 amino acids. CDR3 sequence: CASSSASSTYTQYF. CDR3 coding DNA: TGTGCCAGCAGCTCCGCGTCCTCTACTTATACGCAGTATTTT.

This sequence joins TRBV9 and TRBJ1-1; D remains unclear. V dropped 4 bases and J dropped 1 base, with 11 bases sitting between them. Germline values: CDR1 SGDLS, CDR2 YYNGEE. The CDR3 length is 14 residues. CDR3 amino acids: CASSPISGNTEAFF. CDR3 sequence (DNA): TGTGCCAGCAGCCCGATCTCAGGGAACACTGAAGCTTTCTTT. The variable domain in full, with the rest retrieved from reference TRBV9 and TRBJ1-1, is DSGVTQTPKHLITATGQRVTLRCSPRSGDLSVYWYQQSLDQGLQFLIQYYNGEERAKGNILERFSAQQFPDLHSELNLSSLELGDSALYFCASSPISGNTEAFFGQGTRLTVV.

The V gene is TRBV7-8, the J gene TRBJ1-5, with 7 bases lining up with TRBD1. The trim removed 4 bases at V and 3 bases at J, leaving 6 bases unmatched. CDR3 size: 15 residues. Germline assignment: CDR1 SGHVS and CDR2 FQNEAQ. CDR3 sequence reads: CASSSGQVFNQPQHF. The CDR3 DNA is TGTGCCAGCAGCTCCGGACAGGTATTCAATCAGCCCCAGCATTTT.

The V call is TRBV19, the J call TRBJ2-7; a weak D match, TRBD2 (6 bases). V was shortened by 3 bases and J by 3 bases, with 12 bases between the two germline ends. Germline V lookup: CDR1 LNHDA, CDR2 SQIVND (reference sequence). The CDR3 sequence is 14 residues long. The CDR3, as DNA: TGTGCCAGTAGTATGTCCGGGGGTTTCTACGAGCAGTACTTC. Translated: CASSMSGGFYEQYF.

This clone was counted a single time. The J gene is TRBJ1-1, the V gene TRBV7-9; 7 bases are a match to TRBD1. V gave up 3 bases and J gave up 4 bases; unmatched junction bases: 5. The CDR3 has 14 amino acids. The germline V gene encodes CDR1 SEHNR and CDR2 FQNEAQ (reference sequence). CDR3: CASSFNRGGTEAFF. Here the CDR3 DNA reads TGTGCCAGCAGCTTCAACAGGGGTGGCACTGAAGCTTTCTTT.

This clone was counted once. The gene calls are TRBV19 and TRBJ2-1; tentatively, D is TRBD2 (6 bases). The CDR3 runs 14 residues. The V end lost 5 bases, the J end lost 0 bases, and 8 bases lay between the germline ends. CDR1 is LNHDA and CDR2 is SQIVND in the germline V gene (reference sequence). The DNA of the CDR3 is TGTGCCAGTAGTGACGGGAGCTCCTACAATGAGCAGTTCTTC. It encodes CASSDGSSYNEQFF.

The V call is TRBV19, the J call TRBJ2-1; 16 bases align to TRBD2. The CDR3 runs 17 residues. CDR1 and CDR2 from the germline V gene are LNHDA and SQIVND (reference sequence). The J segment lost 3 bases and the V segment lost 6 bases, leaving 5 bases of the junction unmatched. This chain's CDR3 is CASSGTSGRANYNEQFF. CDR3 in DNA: TGTGCCAGTAGCGGGACTAGCGGGAGGGCCAACTACAATGAGCAGTTCTTC. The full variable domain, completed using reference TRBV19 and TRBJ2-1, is DGGITQSPKYLFRKEGQNVTLSCEQNLNHDAMYWYRQDPGQGLRLIYYSQIVNDFQKGDIAEGYSVSREKKESFPLTVTSAQKNPTAFYLCASSGTSGRANYNEQFFGPGTRLTVL.

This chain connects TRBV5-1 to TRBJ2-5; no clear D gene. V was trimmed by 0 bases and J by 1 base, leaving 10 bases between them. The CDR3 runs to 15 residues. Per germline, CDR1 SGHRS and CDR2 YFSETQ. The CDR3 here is CASSLALQLQETQYF. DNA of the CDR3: TGCGCCAGCAGCTTGGCCTTACAGCTCCAAGAGACCCAGTACTTC.

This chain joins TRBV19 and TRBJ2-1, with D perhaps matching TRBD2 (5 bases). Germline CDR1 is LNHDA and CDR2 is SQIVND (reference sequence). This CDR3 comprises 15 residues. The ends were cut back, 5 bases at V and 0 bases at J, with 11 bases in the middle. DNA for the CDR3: TGTGCCAGTAGTTCCCACAGCGGCTCCTACAATGAGCAGTTCTTC. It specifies CASSSHSGSYNEQFF.

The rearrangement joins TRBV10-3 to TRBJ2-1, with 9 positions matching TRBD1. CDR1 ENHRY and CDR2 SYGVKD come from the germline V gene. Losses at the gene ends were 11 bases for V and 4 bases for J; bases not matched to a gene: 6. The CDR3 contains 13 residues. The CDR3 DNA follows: TGTGCCTTCCGGGACAGGGAGTACAATGAGCAGTTCTTC. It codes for CAFRDREYNEQFF.